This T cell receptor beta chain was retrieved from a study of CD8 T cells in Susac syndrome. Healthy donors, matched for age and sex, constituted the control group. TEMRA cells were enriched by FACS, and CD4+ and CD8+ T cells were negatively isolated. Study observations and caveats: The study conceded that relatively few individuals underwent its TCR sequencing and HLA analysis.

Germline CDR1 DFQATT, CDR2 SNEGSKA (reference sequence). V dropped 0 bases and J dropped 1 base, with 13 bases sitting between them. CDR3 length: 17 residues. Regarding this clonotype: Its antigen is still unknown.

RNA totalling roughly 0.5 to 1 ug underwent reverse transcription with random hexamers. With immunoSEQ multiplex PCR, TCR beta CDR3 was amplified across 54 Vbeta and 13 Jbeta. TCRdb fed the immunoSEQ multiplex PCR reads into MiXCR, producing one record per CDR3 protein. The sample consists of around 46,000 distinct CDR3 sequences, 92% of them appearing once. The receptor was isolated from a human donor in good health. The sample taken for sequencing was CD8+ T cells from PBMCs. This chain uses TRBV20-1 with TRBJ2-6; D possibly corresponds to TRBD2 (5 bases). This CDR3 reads CSARDDWWRSGANVLTF. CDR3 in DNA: TGCAGTGCTAGAGATGACTGGTGGAGGTCTGGGGCCAACGTCCTGACTTTC.